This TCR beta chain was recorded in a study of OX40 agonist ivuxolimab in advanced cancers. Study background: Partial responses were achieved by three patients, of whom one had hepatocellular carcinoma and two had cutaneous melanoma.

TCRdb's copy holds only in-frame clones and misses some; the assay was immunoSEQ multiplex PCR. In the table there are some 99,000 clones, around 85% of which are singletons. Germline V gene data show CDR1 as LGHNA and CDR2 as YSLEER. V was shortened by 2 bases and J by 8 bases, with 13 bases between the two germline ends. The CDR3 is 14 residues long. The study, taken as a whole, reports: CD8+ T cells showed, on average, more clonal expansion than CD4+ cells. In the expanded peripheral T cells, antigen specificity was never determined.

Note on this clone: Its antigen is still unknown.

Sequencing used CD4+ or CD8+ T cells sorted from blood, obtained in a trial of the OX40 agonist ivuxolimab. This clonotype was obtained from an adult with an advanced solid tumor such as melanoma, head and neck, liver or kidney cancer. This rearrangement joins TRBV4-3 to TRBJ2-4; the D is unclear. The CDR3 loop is CASSQSSGEDIQYF. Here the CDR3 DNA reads TGCGCCAGCAGCCAAAGTTCTGGGGAAGACATTCAGTACTTC.